This T cell receptor (beta chain) was sequenced in a study of cytomegalovirus exposure and HLA in healthy donors. Findings of the study overall: Certain sequence variants were highly shared and formed a cluster, and this cluster was likely a sequencing artifact.

Notes on this clone: Antigen specificity is unknown.

Trimming cost V 0 bases and J 1 base; bases outside gene matches: 2. Germline V lookup: CDR1 LGHNA, CDR2 YSLEER. The CDR3 is made up of 16 amino acids. Both 60 Vbeta primers and 13 Jbeta primers went into the PCR. Some clones are missing from TCRdb's copy, which holds only in-frame ones; the method was immunoSEQ multiplex PCR. The data contain over 90,000 clones, around 74% of them singletons. Healthy bone marrow donors supplied every sample. Sequencing was done on a sample of PBMCs. The rearrangement joins TRBV4-3 to TRBJ2-1; 8 bases align to TRBD2. This TCR was sampled from a female donor in good health and CMV-seropositive. CDR3 DNA sequence: TGCGCCAGCAGCCAAGAATTAGCGGGGTCCTACAATGAGCAGTTCTTC. Translation: CASSQELAGSYNEQFF.